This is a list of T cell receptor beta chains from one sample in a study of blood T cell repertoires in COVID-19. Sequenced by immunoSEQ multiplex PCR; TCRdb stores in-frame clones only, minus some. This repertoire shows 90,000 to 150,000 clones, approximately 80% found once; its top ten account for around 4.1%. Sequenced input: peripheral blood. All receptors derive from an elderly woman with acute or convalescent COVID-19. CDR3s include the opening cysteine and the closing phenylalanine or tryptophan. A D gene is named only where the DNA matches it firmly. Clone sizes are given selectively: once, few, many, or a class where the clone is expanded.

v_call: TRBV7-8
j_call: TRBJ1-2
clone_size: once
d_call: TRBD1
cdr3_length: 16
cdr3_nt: TGTGCCAGCAGCTCCTTATGGGGACAGGGGTGGAATGGCTACACCTTC
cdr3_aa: CASSSLWGQGWNGYTF

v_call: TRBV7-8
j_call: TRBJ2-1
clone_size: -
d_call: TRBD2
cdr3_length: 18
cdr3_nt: TGTGCCAGCAGCTTATTACTAGCGGGGGTATTGTCTTACAATGAGCAGTTCTTC
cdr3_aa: CASSLLLAGVLSYNEQFF

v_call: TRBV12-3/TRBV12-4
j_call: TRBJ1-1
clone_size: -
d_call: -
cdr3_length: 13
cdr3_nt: TGTGCCAGCAGTTTAGGGACAGCCCCGAGGACTTTCTTT
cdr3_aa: CASSLGTAPRTFF

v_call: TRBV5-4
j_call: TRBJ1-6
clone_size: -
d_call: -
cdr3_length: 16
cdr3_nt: TGTGCCAGCAGCTTGGCCGGGGGCTCCTATAATTCACCCCTCCACTTT
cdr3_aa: CASSLAGGSYNSPLHF

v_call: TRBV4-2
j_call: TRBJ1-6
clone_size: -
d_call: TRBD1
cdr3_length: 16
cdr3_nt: TGTGCCAGCAGCCAAGAAGGGACAGGGCATGATTCACCCCTCCACTTT
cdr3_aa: CASSQEGTGHDSPLHF

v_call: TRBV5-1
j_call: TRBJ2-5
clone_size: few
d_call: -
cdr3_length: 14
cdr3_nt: TGCGCCAGCAGCTTGGGGCAGGGTGTAAAGACCCAGTACTTC
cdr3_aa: CASSLGQGVKTQYF

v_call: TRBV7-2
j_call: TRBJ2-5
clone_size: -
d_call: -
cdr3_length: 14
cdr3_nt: TGTGCCAGCAGCTGGGGGACAACACGGGAGACCCAGTACTTC
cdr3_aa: CASSWGTTRETQYF

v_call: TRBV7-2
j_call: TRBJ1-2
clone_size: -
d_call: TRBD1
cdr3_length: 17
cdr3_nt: TGTGCCAGCAGCTCTTCCCAGGACAGGGGGGTGGATTATGGCTACACCTTC
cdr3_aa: CASSSSQDRGVDYGYTF

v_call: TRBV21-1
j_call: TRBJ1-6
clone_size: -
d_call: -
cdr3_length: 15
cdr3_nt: TGTGCCAGCACCCCGTACAGCTCCTATAATTCACCCCTCCACTTT
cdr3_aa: CASTPYSSYNSPLHF

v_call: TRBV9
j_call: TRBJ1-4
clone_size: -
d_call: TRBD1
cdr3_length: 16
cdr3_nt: TGTGCCAGCAGCGTAGCTTCAGGACAGGGTGGAGAAAAACTGTTTTTT
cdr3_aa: CASSVASGQGGEKLFF

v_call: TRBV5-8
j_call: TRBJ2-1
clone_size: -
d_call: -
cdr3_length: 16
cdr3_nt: TGTGCCAGCAGCCGAAAACCGCCGAGCTCCTACAATGAGCAGTTCTTC
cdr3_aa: CASSRKPPSSYNEQFF

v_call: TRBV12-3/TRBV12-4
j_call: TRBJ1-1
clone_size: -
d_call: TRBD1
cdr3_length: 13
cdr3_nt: TGTGCCAGCAGGGACAGGGTGAACACTGAAGCTTTCTTT
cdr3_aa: CASRDRVNTEAFF

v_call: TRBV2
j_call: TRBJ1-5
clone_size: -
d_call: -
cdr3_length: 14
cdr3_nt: TGTGCCAGCCGAACACAGGGCGGAGATCAGCCCCAGCATTTT
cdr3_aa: CASRTQGGDQPQHF

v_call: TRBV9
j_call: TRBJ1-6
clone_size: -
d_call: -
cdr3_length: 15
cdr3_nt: TGTGCCAGCAGCGTAGACGGGGGGCCAGGTGGGGTGATCCACTTT
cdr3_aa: CASSVDGGPGGVIHF

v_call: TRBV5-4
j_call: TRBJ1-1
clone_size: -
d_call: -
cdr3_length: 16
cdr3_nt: TGTGCCAGCAGCTTGGAAGGGGCCCAAGGAGACACTGAAGCTTTCTTT
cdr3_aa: CASSLEGAQGDTEAFF

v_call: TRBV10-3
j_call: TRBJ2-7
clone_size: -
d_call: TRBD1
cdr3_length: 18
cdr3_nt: TGTGCCATCAGTGACCCCGACAGGGGGTCGGAGAGCTCCTACGAGCAGTACTTC
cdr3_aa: CAISDPDRGSESSYEQYF

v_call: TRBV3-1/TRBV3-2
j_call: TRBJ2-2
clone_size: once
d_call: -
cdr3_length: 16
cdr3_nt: TGTGCCAGCAGCCCCCGGCGTCCAGGGGTGGACGGGGAGCTGTTTTTT
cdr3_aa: CASSPRRPGVDGELFF

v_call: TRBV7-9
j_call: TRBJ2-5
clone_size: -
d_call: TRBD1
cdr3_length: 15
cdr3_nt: TGTGCCAGCAGCCCTGACAGGGCTTCATGGGAGACCCAGTACTTC
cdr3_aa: CASSPDRASWETQYF

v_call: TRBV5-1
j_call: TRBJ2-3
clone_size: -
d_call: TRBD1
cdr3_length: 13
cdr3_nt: TGCGCCAGCAGCCGGGACAGGGGAGATACGCAGTATTTT
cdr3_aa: CASSRDRGDTQYF

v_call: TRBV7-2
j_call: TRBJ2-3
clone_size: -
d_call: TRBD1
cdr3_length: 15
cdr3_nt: TGTGCCAGCAGCTCGGACAGGGGGCGAACAGATACGCAGTATTTT
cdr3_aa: CASSSDRGRTDTQYF

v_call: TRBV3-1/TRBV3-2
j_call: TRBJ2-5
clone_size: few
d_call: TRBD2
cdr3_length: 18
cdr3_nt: TGTGCCAGCAGCCAAGGGGCCCGACTAGCGGGGAGCCAAGAGACCCAGTACTTC
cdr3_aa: CASSQGARLAGSQETQYF

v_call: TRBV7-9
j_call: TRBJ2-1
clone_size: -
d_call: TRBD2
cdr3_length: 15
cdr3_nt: TGTGCCAGCACCCTCTCCGGACTAGCGGAAAATGAGCAGTTCTTC
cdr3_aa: CASTLSGLAENEQFF

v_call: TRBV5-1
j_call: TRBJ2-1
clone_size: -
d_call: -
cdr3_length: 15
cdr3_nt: TGCGCCAGCGGGGTCACAGGGAGCCTTTACAATGAGCAGTTCTTC
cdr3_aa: CASGVTGSLYNEQFF

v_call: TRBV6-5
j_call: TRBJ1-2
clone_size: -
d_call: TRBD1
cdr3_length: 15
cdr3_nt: TGTGCCAGCAGGTCCGGACAGGGGCGAAACTATGGCTACACCTTC
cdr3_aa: CASRSGQGRNYGYTF

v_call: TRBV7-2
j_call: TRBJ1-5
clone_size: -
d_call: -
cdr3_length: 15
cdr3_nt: TGTGCCAGCAGCCTCGAGGCCAGGGCCAATCAGCCCCAGCATTTT
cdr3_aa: CASSLEARANQPQHF

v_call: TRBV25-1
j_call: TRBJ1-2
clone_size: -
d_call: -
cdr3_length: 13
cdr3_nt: TGTGCCAGCAGTGAATGGCAGGGCAGTGGCTACACCTTC
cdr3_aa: CASSEWQGSGYTF

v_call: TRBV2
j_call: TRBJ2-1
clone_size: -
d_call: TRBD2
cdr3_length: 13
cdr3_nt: TGTGCCAGCAAGTCGGCGGGAGTCAATGAGCAGTTCTTC
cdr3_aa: CASKSAGVNEQFF

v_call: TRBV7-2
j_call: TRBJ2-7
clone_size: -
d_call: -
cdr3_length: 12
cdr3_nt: TGTGCCAGCAGCGTGGACAGTTACGAGCAGTACTTC
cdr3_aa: CASSVDSYEQYF

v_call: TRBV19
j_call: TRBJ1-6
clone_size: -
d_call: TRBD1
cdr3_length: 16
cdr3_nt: TGTGCCAGTATCGCAACTGGGACAGGGAATGATTCACCCCTCCACTTT
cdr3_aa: CASIATGTGNDSPLHF

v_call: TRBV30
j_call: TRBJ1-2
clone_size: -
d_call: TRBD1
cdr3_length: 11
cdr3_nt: TGTGCCTGGTCTGCAGGGGGGAGCTACACCTTC
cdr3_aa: CAWSAGGSYTF

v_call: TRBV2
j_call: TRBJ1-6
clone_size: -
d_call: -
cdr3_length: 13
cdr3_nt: TGTGCCAGCACTGACCAGTATAATTCACCCCTCCACTTT
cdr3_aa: CASTDQYNSPLHF

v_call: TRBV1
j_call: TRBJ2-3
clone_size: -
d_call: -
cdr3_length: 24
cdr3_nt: TGCACCAGCAGCCAATCGTCCACCGAGTTAACAGGGGACGCCTTTCCCAGATACACAGATACGCAGTATTTT
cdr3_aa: CTSSQSSTELTGDAFPRYTDTQYF

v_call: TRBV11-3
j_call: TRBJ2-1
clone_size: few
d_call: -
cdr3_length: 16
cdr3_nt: TGTGCCAGCAGCTTATTTGGCAGGGCTAATATCGATGAGCAGTTCTTC
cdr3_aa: CASSLFGRANIDEQFF

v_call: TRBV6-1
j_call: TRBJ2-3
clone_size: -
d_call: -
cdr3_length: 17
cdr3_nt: TGTGCCAGCAGTGAAGCGGGATGGGGGGGCTGGGCAGATACGCAGTATTTT
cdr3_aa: CASSEAGWGGWADTQYF

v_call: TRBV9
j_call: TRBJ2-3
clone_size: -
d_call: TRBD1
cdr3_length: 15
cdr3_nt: TGTGCCAGCAGCATCCGGACAGGAGCCACAGATACGCAGTATTTT
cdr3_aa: CASSIRTGATDTQYF

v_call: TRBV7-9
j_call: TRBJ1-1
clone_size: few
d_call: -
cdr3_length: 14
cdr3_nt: TGTGCCAGCAGCTTAGAAGGCGTAGGAGCTGAAGCTTTCTTT
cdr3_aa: CASSLEGVGAEAFF

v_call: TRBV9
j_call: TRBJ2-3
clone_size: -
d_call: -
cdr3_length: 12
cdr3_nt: TGTGCCAGCGGCCGAATTCCAGATACGCAGTATTTT
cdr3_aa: CASGRIPDTQYF

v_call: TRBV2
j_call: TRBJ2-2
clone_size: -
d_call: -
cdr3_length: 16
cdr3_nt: TGTGCCAGCAGCCTTCCTGACTACCCCAACACCGGGGAGCTGTTTTTT
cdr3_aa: CASSLPDYPNTGELFF

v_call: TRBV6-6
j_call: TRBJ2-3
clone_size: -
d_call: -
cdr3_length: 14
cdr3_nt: TGTGCCAGCGATCAGGTTTCAGGCACAGATACGCAGTATTTT
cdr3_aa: CASDQVSGTDTQYF

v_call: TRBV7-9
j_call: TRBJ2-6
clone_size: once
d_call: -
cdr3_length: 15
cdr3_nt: TGTGCCAGCAGCTCCCGGGTCGCCGGGGCCAACGTCCTGACTTTC
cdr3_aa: CASSSRVAGANVLTF

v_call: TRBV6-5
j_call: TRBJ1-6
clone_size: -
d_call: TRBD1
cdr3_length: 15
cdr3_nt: TGTGCCAGCAGTCCCTCTAGGACAGGCAATTCACCCCTCCACTTT
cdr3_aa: CASSPSRTGNSPLHF

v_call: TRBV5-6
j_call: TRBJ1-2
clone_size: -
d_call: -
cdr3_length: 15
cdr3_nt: TGTGCCAGCAGCTTGGCAGGGGTATTCGGCTATGGCTACACCTTC
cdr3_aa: CASSLAGVFGYGYTF

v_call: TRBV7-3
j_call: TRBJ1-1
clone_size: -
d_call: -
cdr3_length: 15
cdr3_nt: TGTGCCAGCAGCTTAATGCCCGGGATGAACACTGAAGCTTTCTTT
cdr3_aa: CASSLMPGMNTEAFF

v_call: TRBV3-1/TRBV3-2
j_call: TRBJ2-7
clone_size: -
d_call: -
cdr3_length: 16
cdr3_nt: TGTGCCAGCAGCCAAGAAGGGGCAGTAACCTCCTACGAGCAGTACTTC
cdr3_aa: CASSQEGAVTSYEQYF

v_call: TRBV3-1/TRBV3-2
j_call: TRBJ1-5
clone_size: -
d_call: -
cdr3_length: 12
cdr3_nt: TGTGCCAGCAGCCACACAGGGCAGCCCCAGCATTTT
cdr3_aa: CASSHTGQPQHF

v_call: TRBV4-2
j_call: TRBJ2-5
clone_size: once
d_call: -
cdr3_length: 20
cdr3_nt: TGTGCCAGCAGCCTTCGGGTCTCTGCGGCCAATTCCATAACGAGGGAGACCCAGTACTTC
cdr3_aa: CASSLRVSAANSITRETQYF

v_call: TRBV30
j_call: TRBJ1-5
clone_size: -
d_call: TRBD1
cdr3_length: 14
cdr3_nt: TGTGCCTTCACCGGGACAGACAGAAATCAGCCCCAGCATTTT
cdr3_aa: CAFTGTDRNQPQHF

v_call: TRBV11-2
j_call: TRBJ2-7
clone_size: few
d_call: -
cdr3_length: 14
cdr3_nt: TGTGCCAGCAGCTTAGATCAAGGAAGGGGAGAGCAGTACTTC
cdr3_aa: CASSLDQGRGEQYF

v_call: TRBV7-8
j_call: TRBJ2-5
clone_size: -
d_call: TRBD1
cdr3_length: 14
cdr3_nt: TGTGCCAGCAGCTCGGGACAGGCTAGGGAGACCCAGTACTTC
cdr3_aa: CASSSGQARETQYF

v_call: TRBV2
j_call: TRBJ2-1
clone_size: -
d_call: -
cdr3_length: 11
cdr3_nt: TGTGCCAGCAGCCCCGAGCGGGAGCAGTTCTTC
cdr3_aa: CASSPEREQFF

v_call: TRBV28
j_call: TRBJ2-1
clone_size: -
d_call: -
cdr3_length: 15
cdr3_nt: TGTGCCAGCAGCTCTCACAGGGGAGGCTACAATGAGCAGTTCTTC
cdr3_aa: CASSSHRGGYNEQFF

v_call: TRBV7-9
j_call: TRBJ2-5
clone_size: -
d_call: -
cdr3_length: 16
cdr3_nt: TGTGCCAGCAGCTGGGGGGACAGTCTACTCCAAGAGACCCAGTACTTC
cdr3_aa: CASSWGDSLLQETQYF

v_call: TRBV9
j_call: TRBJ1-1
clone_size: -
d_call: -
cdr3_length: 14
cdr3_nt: TGTGCCAGCAGCGTAGCTGACAGATACACTGAAGCTTTCTTT
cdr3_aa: CASSVADRYTEAFF

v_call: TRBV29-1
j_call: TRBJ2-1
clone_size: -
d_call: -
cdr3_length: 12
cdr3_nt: TGCAGCGTTGGAAGGGGTGGAAATGAGCAGTTCTTC
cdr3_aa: CSVGRGGNEQFF